This T cell receptor beta chain was captured in a study of beta chain features in type 1 diabetes. About the research overall: Regarding age, gender and cell yields, patients proved similar to healthy donors. All of the samples together had 107,917,701 sorted cells examined. The study, taken as a whole, reports: All four CD4+ subsets from Type 1 diabetes patients carried moderately but significantly shorter TCRB CDR3s.

A word on this clone: The antigen is not known. One end of the junction is discordant with germline, which a read error may explain.

Of the isolated RNA, all was reverse transcribed, and so the sequenced material was expressed TCRB transcripts. Data came from immunoSEQ multiplex PCR; TCRdb stores just in-frame clones and leaves some out. This sample carries some 360,000 clones, over 8.5% of them seen once, and the ten largest clones take 0.6%. Based on CD45RO/CCR7/CD25/CD127/CD95/CD27, CD4+ regulatory, stem cell-like memory, naive and central memory cells were sorted. This CDR3 is built from 13 residues. Germline CDR1 reads MNHNS; CDR2 reads SASEGT. This clonotype was sampled from a young man with type 1 diabetes. Material for sequencing was central memory CD4+ T cells from blood. The V and J genes are TRBV6-1 and TRBJ1-2; tentative D call: TRBD1 (5 bases). CDR3 in DNA: TGTGCCAGCAGGATGTCCAGAGGGGATGGCTGCACCTTC. As protein: CASRMSRGDGCTF.